Listed here are 8 T cell receptor beta chains from one sample, sequenced in a study of blood T cell repertoires in COVID-19. Clones were sequenced by immunoSEQ multiplex PCR, and TCRdb holds only the in-frame ones, with some missing. Of approximately 68,000 clones listed, 82% are singletons. Input material: peripheral blood. These receptors came from a human donor in a cohort sampled during active COVID-19.

J is TRBJ1-2 and V is TRBV2; D unresolved. CDR3 length: 12 amino acids. Germline loops: CDR1 SNHLY, CDR2 FYNNEI. Trimming removed 7 bases from V and 6 bases from J, with 12 bases in between. CDR3 sequence: CASNGQSDGYTF. As DNA, the CDR3 is TGTGCCAGCAACGGTCAATCTGATGGCTACACCTTC.

The chain joins TRBV14 to TRBJ1-4; a possible D gene is TRBD1 (5 bases). CDR3 length: 12 residues. V was shortened by 5 bases and J by 11 bases, with 12 bases between the two germline ends. From germline, CDR1 is SGHDN and CDR2 FVKESK. CDR3: CASSDRGGKLFF. The CDR3 DNA reads TGTGCCAGCAGCGACCGTGGGGGGAAACTGTTTTTT.

The chain is built from TRBV5-1 and TRBJ2-7; 8 nucleotides align to TRBD2. Unmatched junction bases numbered 10, after V lost 5 bases and J lost 6 bases. This CDR3 is 14 amino acids long. Looked up from germline, CDR1 is SGHRS and CDR2 is YFSETQ. The CDR3 spells CASRLAGLVVEQYF. As DNA, the CDR3 is TGCGCCAGCAGATTAGCGGGACTAGTCGTCGAGCAGTACTTC.

In regard to this clone: An end of the junction does not agree with germline; a read error may underlie this. The chain uses TRBV7-2 and TRBJ2-4; D is perhaps TRBD2 (7 bases). The CDR3 loop spans 15 amino acids. CDR1 and CDR2 (germline): SGHTA, FQGNSA. The CDR3 reads CASSLDGGARNIQYF. The CDR3 DNA reads as TGTGCCAGCAGCTTAGATGGGGGGGCCAGAAACATTCAGTACTTC.

As concerns this clone: The same CDR3 is also encoded by other DNA sequences in this sample. The chain couples TRBV5-6 to TRBJ1-6; D gene unclear. Germline-derived CDR1 and CDR2 are SGHDT and YYEEEE. The V and J ends lost 0 bases and 0 bases respectively, with 4 bases between them. This CDR3 is 15 amino acids long. The CDR3 protein is CASSLGSSYNSPLHF. Written as DNA, the CDR3 is TGTGCCAGCAGCTTGGGTAGCTCCTATAATTCACCCCTCCACTTT.

This chain joins TRBV29-1 and TRBJ2-7, with a possible D match to TRBD2 (5 bases). CDR3 length: 11 residues. The V and J ends lost 7 bases and 5 bases respectively, with 12 bases between them. Germline V gene lookup returns CDR1 SQVTM and CDR2 ANQGSEA. The CDR3 protein is CSGLFGDEQYF. Here the CDR3 DNA reads TGCAGCGGACTATTCGGTGACGAGCAGTACTTC.

Points on this clone: Distinct nucleotide sequences in the sample also encode this CDR3. V and J are TRBV19 and TRBJ2-7, with 9 bases identical to TRBD1. Germline trimming cut 4 bases from V and 4 bases from J; bases unmatched to any gene: 5. The germline V gene encodes CDR1 LNHDA and CDR2 SQIVND (reference sequence). The CDR3 runs to 14 residues. The CDR3 sequence: CASSTGTGSYEQYF. In nucleotides, the CDR3 is TGTGCCAGTAGTACGGGGACAGGGTCTTACGAGCAGTACTTC.

The rearrangement uses TRBV19 and TRBJ2-7; 9 positions agree with TRBD1. The V gene's germline CDR1 is LNHDA and CDR2 SQIVND (reference sequence). The CDR3 spans 15 residues. V was clipped by 2 bases and J by 6 bases; unmatched bases: 8. Here the CDR3 reads CASSIRRTGDGEQYF. The CDR3 DNA sequence: TGTGCCAGTAGTATAAGGCGGACAGGGGACGGCGAGCAGTACTTC.